The 22 T cell receptor beta chains listed next were all sequenced from one sample in a study of blood T cell repertoires in COVID-19. The table came from immunoSEQ multiplex PCR; TCRdb's copy has only in-frame clones and leaves some out. This table holds 140,000 to 150,000 clones, around four fifths found once. Sequencing was carried out using PBMCs or T cells enriched from blood (not recorded which). The receptor source for this set is a woman aged 35 to 49 who had recovered from COVID-19.

The chain has TRBV5-1 and TRBJ2-2; 15 positions match TRBD2. V dropped 4 bases and J dropped 1; count of bases not matched to a gene: 8. Germline V gene lookup returns CDR1 SGHRS and CDR2 YFSETQ. The CDR3 totals 19 residues. CDR3 in amino acids: CASSPGLAGGQKNTGELFF. The CDR3 DNA reads TGCGCCAGCAGCCCGGGACTAGCGGGAGGACAAAAGAACACCGGGGAGCTGTTTTTT.

The V and J genes are TRBV18 and TRBJ1-2; TRBD1 matches at 8 bases. CDR1 KGHSH and CDR2 LQKENI come from the germline V gene. CDR3 length: 14 residues. Trimming removed 0 bases from V and 3 bases from J; junction bases left unmatched: 0. CDR3 DNA: TGTGCCAGCTCACCACCGACAGGGGACTATGGCTACACCTTC. It is translated as CASSPPTGDYGYTF.

The rearrangement joins TRBV6-6 to TRBJ1-1, with TRBD1 identical over 7 bases. This CDR3 comprises 12 residues. V shed 0 bases, J shed 8 bases, and the junction held 0 bases outside the gene matches. Germline V gene lookup returns CDR1 MNHNY and CDR2 SVGAGI (reference sequence). CDR3 protein: CASSYSTGEAFF. The CDR3, as DNA: TGTGCCAGCAGTTACTCGACAGGGGAAGCTTTCTTT.

V usage is TRBV9 and J usage is TRBJ2-1; possibly TRBD1 for D (5 bases). The V gene's germline CDR1 is SGDLS and CDR2 YYNGEE. Trimming took 0 bases from V and 0 from J, leaving 19 bases between them. The CDR3 is made up of 19 amino acids. DNA of the CDR3: TGTGCCAGCAGCGTAGCCCCCTCAGACAGCTCGAGCTCCTACAATGAGCAGTTCTTC. Its protein product is CASSVAPSDSSSSYNEQFF.

This clone was counted once. The chain combines TRBV5-5 with TRBJ1-5; TRBD1 is a possible D gene (5 bases). The CDR3 runs to 14 residues. Germline assignment: CDR1 SGHKS and CDR2 YYEKEE (reference sequence). The V end lost 5 bases, the J end lost 3 bases, and 12 bases lay between the germline ends. In DNA form, the CDR3 reads TGTGCCAGCAGTCATGACAGCGACAATCAGCCCCAGCATTTT. It specifies CASSHDSDNQPQHF. Using reference TRBV5-5 and TRBJ1-5 for the parts outside the CDR3, the full variable domain is DAGVTQSPTHLIKTRGQQVTLRCSPISGHKSVSWYQQVLGQGPQFIFQYYEKEERGRGNFPDRFSARQFPNYSSELNVNALLLGDSALYLCASSHDSDNQPQHFGDGTRLSIL.

V usage is TRBV28 and J usage is TRBJ1-4; a weak D match, TRBD1 (5 bases). The CDR3 runs to 14 residues. The germline CDR1 and CDR2 sequences are MDHEN and SYDVKM. V gave up 8 bases and J gave up 4 bases, with 14 bases separating them. This chain's CDR3 is CASSTTAINEKLFF. Written as DNA, the CDR3 is TGTGCCAGCTCTACGACAGCCATTAATGAAAAACTGTTTTTT.

This clone was counted a single time. The chain links TRBV28 to TRBJ2-2; weak D call: TRBD1 (6 bases). V was pared by 3 bases and J by 1 base, with 9 bases between. The CDR3 length is 15 residues. Germline-derived CDR1 and CDR2 are MDHEN and SYDVKM. The CDR3 DNA is TGTGCCAGCAGTTTGTACAGGGAGAACACCGGGGAGCTGTTTTTT. It encodes CASSLYRENTGELFF.

This chain uses TRBV6-2 or TRBV6-3 with TRBJ2-5, with 15 bases matching TRBD2. The junction had 6 bases not matched to a gene; V was cut back by 5 bases and J by 5 bases. Germline V lookup: CDR1 MNHEY, CDR2 SVGEGT. There are 16 residues in the CDR3. CDR3 protein: CASSTGLAGGGETQYF. CDR3 DNA: TGTGCCAGCAGTACGGGACTAGCGGGAGGAGGGGAGACCCAGTACTTC.

This chain connects TRBV6-1 to TRBJ2-1; weak D call: TRBD1 (6 bases). The CDR3 extends over 15 amino acids. V lost 2 bases and J lost 7, with 15 bases in between. Germline V gene sequence: CDR1 MNHNS, CDR2 SASEGT. CDR3 DNA: TGTGCCAGCAGTGAACGGCTAACAGGGTGGAATGAGCAGTTCTTC. It yields the protein CASSERLTGWNEQFF.

This chain links TRBV5-4 with TRBJ2-5, with TRBD2 identical over 9 bases. The CDR3 loop spans 15 amino acids. V shed 4 bases and J 3 bases; nucleotides not matched to a gene: 7. Looked up from germline, CDR1 is SGHNT and CDR2 is YYREEE (reference sequence). CDR3 region: CASSRGLAGEETQYF. The DNA of the CDR3 is TGTGCCAGCAGCAGGGGATTAGCGGGAGAAGAGACCCAGTACTTC.

The CDR3 loop is CSVDSLISAYNEQFF. The CDR3 DNA is TGCAGCGTTGACTCTCTTATATCGGCCTACAATGAGCAGTTCTTC. V is TRBV29-1 and J is TRBJ2-1, with unresolved D. The CDR3 covers 15 residues. The germline gives CDR1 SQVTM, CDR2 ANQGSEA. Trimming removed 3 bases from V and 2 bases from J, with 14 bases in between.

The CDR3 reads CASGPGGDGYTF. The CDR3 nucleotides read TGTGCCAGCGGTCCGGGGGGCGATGGCTACACCTTC. V and J are TRBV5-6 and TRBJ1-2; tentatively, D is TRBD1 (6 bases). Trimming removed 7 bases at V and 6 bases at J, with 13 bases between. This CDR3 is built from 12 residues. Looked up from germline, CDR1 is SGHDT and CDR2 is YYEEEE.

The chain joins TRBV27 to TRBJ1-1; no definite D call. In germline, CDR1 is MNHEY, CDR2 SMNVEV (reference sequence). The CDR3 is made up of 16 amino acids. The V and J ends lost 3 bases and 4 bases respectively, with 18 bases between them. CDR3 sequence (DNA): TGTGCCAGCAGTTTTTATCCCGGTAATGGGCCCACTGAAGCTTTCTTT. Translated: CASSFYPGNGPTEAFF.

The chain uses TRBV6-1 and TRBJ1-4; the match to TRBD1 covers 7 bases. The CDR3 totals 15 residues. The germline V gene has CDR1 MNHNS and CDR2 SASEGT. V lost 1 base, J lost 5 bases, and 4 bases stayed unmatched. CDR3 in amino acids: CASSEVGRGNEKLFF. DNA of the CDR3: TGTGCCAGCAGTGAAGTCGGCAGGGGGAATGAAAAACTGTTTTTT.

This sequence joins TRBV6-4 and TRBJ2-3, with 9 bases matching TRBD2. The V and J ends lost 5 bases and 0 bases, in that order; junction bases with no gene match: 12. The CDR3 loop spans 18 amino acids. Germline assignment: CDR1 MRHNA and CDR2 SNTAGT. DNA for the CDR3: TGTGCCAGCAGTACGGGGGGACTAGCTACCTATAGCACAGATACGCAGTATTTT. This encodes CASSTGGLATYSTDTQYF.

The chain joins TRBV15 to TRBJ1-5; D may be TRBD1 (5 bases). From germline, CDR1 is LNHNV and CDR2 YYDKDF (reference sequence). V was trimmed by 4 bases and J by 7 bases, leaving 14 bases between them. The CDR3 loop spans 14 amino acids. Here the CDR3 reads CATSISGWQQPQHF. The CDR3 region has the DNA TGTGCCACCAGCATCTCAGGGTGGCAGCAGCCCCAGCATTTT. Looking up the rest from reference TRBV15 and TRBJ1-5 gives the full variable domain: DAMVIQNPRYQVTQFGKPVTLSCSQTLNHNVMYWYQQKSSQAPKLLFHYYDKDFNNEADTPDNFQSRRPNTSFCFLDIRSPGLGDTAMYLCATSISGWQQPQHFGDGTRLSIL.

This chain uses TRBV7-3 with TRBJ2-3; D perhaps matches TRBD2 (8 bases). From germline, CDR1 is SGHTA and CDR2 FQGTGA. Between the trimmed V and J ends, which lost 2 bases and 4 bases, there was a span of 13 bases. The CDR3 is 15 residues long. The CDR3 nucleotides read TGTGCCAGCAGCTTACACGGGAGGGGGCCAGATACGCAGTATTTT. It specifies CASSLHGRGPDTQYF. Complete variable domain (other parts from reference TRBV7-3 and TRBJ2-3): GAGVSQTPSNKVTEKGKYVELRCDPISGHTALYWYRQSLGQGPEFLIYFQGTGAADDSGLPNDRFFAVRPEGSVSTLKIQRTERGDSAVYLCASSLHGRGPDTQYFGPGTRLTVL.

The rearrangement links TRBV2 to TRBJ1-5; 12 positions match TRBD1. Trimming at V came to 6 bases and at J to 5 bases, leaving 2 bases not matched to a gene. The length of the CDR3 is 14 residues. Germline V CDR1 and CDR2: SNHLY, FYNNEI. This CDR3 is CASSGDRGHQPQHF. The CDR3 coding sequence is TGTGCCAGCAGCGGGGACAGGGGGCATCAGCCCCAGCATTTT.

The gene calls are TRBV15 and TRBJ1-1; D might be TRBD1 (5 bases). Germline CDR1 reads LNHNV; CDR2 reads YYDKDF (reference sequence). The CDR3 runs 16 residues. Trimming pared 2 bases from V and 0 bases from J, leaving 13 bases between. CDR3 sequence: CATSRRQILMNTEAFF. CDR3 in DNA: TGTGCCACCAGCAGACGACAGATACTGATGAACACTGAAGCTTTCTTT.

J is TRBJ2-7 and V is TRBV4-2; a possible D gene is TRBD2 (7 bases). Germline V gene sequence: CDR1 LGHNA, CDR2 YNFKEQ. The CDR3 runs to 16 residues. Trimming took 1 base from V and 2 from J, leaving 15 bases between them. CDR3 protein: CASSQAGRGPPYEQYF. As DNA, the CDR3 is TGTGCCAGCAGCCAAGCCGGGCGGGGGCCTCCCTACGAGCAGTACTTC.

DNA for the CDR3: TGTGCCAGCAGCTTAGAAGGGACAGCTTCCTACGAGCAGTACTTC. It encodes CASSLEGTASYEQYF. The chain recombines TRBV7-8 with TRBJ2-7, with 7 bases lining up with TRBD1. This CDR3 comprises 15 residues. J was trimmed by 1 base and V by 1 base; bases with no gene match: 4. The germline V gene encodes CDR1 SGHVS and CDR2 FQNEAQ.

V and J are TRBV5-4 and TRBJ1-1; TRBD1 matches 9 bases. V was pared by 4 bases and J by 1 base, with 5 bases of the junction left unmatched. Germline V gives CDR1 SGHNT, CDR2 YYREEE (reference sequence). This CDR3 is built from 15 residues. CDR3 in amino acids: CASSHRDRANTEAFF. The CDR3, as DNA: TGTGCCAGCAGCCACAGGGACAGGGCGAACACTGAAGCTTTCTTT.